Listed below are T cell receptor beta chains from one sample, sequenced in a study of human T cells and chemical hapten exposure. From the RACE reads, TCRdb called clonotypes with MiXCR, one entry per CDR3 protein. The sample yields tens of thousands of distinct CDR3 sequences, around 3.4% seen once. The source material was whole blood. Receptor source: a human donor in good health. Some clones in this sample may be carry-over from other donors' samples. Both conserved end residues are part of each CDR3. D genes are given only for firm matches. Part of the rows lack a size; the others show once, few, many or a class for expanded clones.

TRBJ2-2,few,TRBV7-6,NA,CASTPLVPGELFF,TGTGCCAGCACCCCCCTGGTCCCCGGGGAGCTGTTTTTT
TRBJ2-5,many,TRBV29-1,NA,CSVAGVNQYF,TGCAGCGTCGCAGGGGTTAACCAGTACTTC
TRBJ2-5,many,TRBV4-1,TRBD2,CASSQDRYPSGPEVTQYF,TGCGCCAGCAGCCAAGATAGGTACCCTAGCGGGCCCGAGGTGACCCAGTACTTC
TRBJ2-1,few,TRBV25-1,TRBD2,CASSPPGLAGQPFF,TGTGCCAGCAGTCCTCCGGGACTAGCGGGGCAACCGTTCTTC
TRBJ1-5,many,TRBV2,NA,CASSTPNQPQHF,TGTGCCAGCAGCACACCCAATCAGCCCCAGCATTTT
TRBJ1-5,many,TRBV24-1,NA,CATSDKGHFSNQPQHF,TGTGCCACCAGTGATAAAGGACATTTTAGCAATCAGCCCCAGCATTTT
TRBJ2-3,few,TRBV9,TRBD2,CASSPSGYTDTQYF,TGTGCCAGCAGCCCTAGCGGGTACACAGATACGCAGTATTTT
TRBJ2-1,many,TRBV15,TRBD2,CATSQPPLAGPGNEQFF,TGTGCCACCAGCCAACCCCCTCTAGCGGGTCCTGGCAATGAGCAGTTCTTC
TRBJ1-2,many,TRBV5-1,NA,CASSSRDLDANYGYTF,TGCGCCAGCAGCAGCCGGGACTTGGACGCCAACTATGGCTACACCTTC
TRBJ2-3,many,TRBV6-6,NA,CASSYSKDNGIGDTQYF,TGTGCCAGCAGTTACTCGAAGGACAATGGGATTGGGGATACGCAGTATTTT
TRBJ2-1,many,TRBV4-1,NA,CASTRTGESHNEQFF,TGCGCCAGCACCCGTACGGGGGAAAGCCACAATGAGCAGTTCTTC
TRBJ2-1,many,TRBV29-1,TRBD2,CSVEETSGRYEQFF,TGCAGCGTTGAAGAGACTAGCGGGAGATATGAGCAGTTCTTC
TRBJ2-1,many,TRBV29-1,NA,CSVESFGGAFRYNEQFF,TGCAGCGTTGAATCTTTTGGGGGGGCCTTTCGCTACAATGAGCAGTTCTTC
TRBJ1-1,many,TRBV13,NA,CASSRRTEAFF,TGTGCCAGCAGCCGACGGACAGAAGCTTTCTTT
TRBJ2-5,few,TRBV7-3,TRBD1,CASRKTGEETQYF,TGTGCCAGCCGGAAGACAGGGGAAGAGACCCAGTACTTC
TRBJ1-5,NA,TRBV25-1,NA,CASSVSGSQPQHF,TGTGCCAGCAGTGTCTCAGGGTCTCAGCCCCAGCATTTT
TRBJ1-2,many,TRBV25-1,NA,CASRGDRGVYGYTF,TGTGCCAGCAGGGGTGACAGAGGGGTCTATGGCTACACCTTC
TRBJ2-5,many,TRBV13,TRBD2,CASSFTIFSGRDETQYF,TGTGCCAGCAGCTTCACGATCTTTAGCGGGAGGGATGAGACCCAGTACTTC
TRBJ1-2,few,TRBV19,TRBD1,CASTETGASANYGYTF,TGTGCCAGTACCGAGACAGGGGCGTCTGCTAACTATGGCTACACCTTC
TRBJ1-4,NA,TRBV20-1,TRBD1,CSARGGGGEKLFF,TGCAGTGCTAGGGGAGGGGGCGGTGAAAAACTGTTTTTT
TRBJ1-1,many,TRBV5-1,TRBD1,CASSLGTGGKVAFF,TGCGCCAGCAGCTTGGGGACAGGGGGCAAGGTCGCTTTCTTT
TRBJ1-1,NA,TRBV11-2,NA,CASSRTEAFF,TGTGCCAGCAGCCGCACTGAAGCTTTCTTT
TRBJ2-1,many,TRBV24-1,NA,CATSDPTPGPEYNEQFF,TGTGCCACCAGTGATCCCACTCCGGGACCGGAATACAATGAGCAGTTCTTC
TRBJ2-3,many,TRBV28,NA,CASSFLGLTTDTQYF,TGTGCCAGCAGTTTTTTGGGCTTGACCACAGATACGCAGTATTTT
TRBJ2-3,few,TRBV27,TRBD2,CASRGRLAGRTDTQYF,TGTGCCAGCAGGGGACGCCTAGCGGGGCGCACAGATACGCAGTATTTT
TRBJ2-7,NA,TRBV3-1,NA,CASSPRVFYEQYF,TGTGCCAGCAGCCCAAGAGTCTTCTACGAGCAGTACTTC
TRBJ2-3,many,TRBV29-1,NA,CGSGGQVTDTQYF,TGCGGGTCGGGGGGACAGGTAACAGATACGCAGTATTTT
TRBJ2-1,many,TRBV27,TRBD2,CASSSGLAGPPYYNEQFF,TGTGCCAGCAGTTCAGGACTAGCGGGACCGCCCTATTACAATGAGCAGTTCTTC
TRBJ2-1,many,TRBV2,NA,CASSEMWASVGNEQFF,TGTGCCAGCAGTGAAATGTGGGCTAGCGTAGGCAATGAGCAGTTCTTC
TRBJ1-2,many,TRBV27,NA,CASKVGGLGYGYTF,TGTGCCAGCAAAGTAGGAGGGCTTGGCTATGGCTACACCTTC
TRBJ1-2,few,TRBV30,NA,CAWSVGGGGYGYTF,TGTGCCTGGAGTGTAGGTGGAGGGGGCTATGGCTACACCTTC
TRBJ2-6,many,TRBV10-1,NA,CATGSGANVLTF,TGCGCCACAGGATCTGGGGCCAACGTCCTGACTTTC